This TCR beta chain came from a study of metastatic and nonmetastatic thyroid tumors. Study-level background: Patients with malignant and benign thyroid disease provided blood and tumor or nodule tissue, whose repertoires were compared.

Before thyroid surgery, none of the patients had received any treatment. In the original workflow: A papillary thyroid cancer distant-metastasis classifier was built from CDR3 differences across clinicopathological groups. TCRdb re-called the PCR reads through MiXCR. TCRdb, not the original authors, processed these V and J calls. The sample includes 53,000 or so clones, 20% of them seen just once. There are 15 residues in the CDR3. V lost 4 bases and J 0 bases, leaving 11 bases between the germline ends. Germline V gene sequence: CDR1 SGDLS, CDR2 YYNGEE. In its sample, this clone was seen many times. Its cognate antigen is unknown. Study-wide points: In blood and tumor, TCR beta diversity was reportedly significantly higher in malignant thyroid tumors than in benign nodules.

The chain has TRBV9 and TRBJ2-1; D not resolved. This TCR came from a female donor with papillary thyroid cancer or a benign thyroid nodule (not recorded which). Some clones in this sample may be carry-over from other donors' samples. Specimen: blood. CDR3 sequence reads: CASSLTYNSYNEQFF. DNA for the CDR3: TGTGCCAGCAGCCTAACATATAACTCCTACAATGAGCAGTTCTTC. Filled out from reference TRBV9 and TRBJ2-1, the complete variable domain reads DSGVTQTPKHLITATGQRVTLRCSPRSGDLSVYWYQQSLDQGLQFLIQYYNGEERAKGNILERFSAQQFPDLHSELNLSSLELGDSALYFCASSLTYNSYNEQFFGPGTRLTVL.